The 19 T cell receptor beta chains below come from one sample, sequenced in a study of cytomegalovirus exposure and HLA in healthy donors. The method was immunoSEQ multiplex PCR; TCRdb's version includes in-frame clones alone and lacks a portion of them. The sample contains about 56,000 clones, roughly nine tenths of which appear only once. The sequencing sample was made of PBMCs. The receptors were sampled from a man in his late teens or twenties in good health and CMV-seronegative.

The chain joins TRBV28 to TRBJ1-5; D remains unclear. The CDR3 is made up of 16 amino acids. Looked up from germline, CDR1 is MDHEN and CDR2 is SYDVKM. The V end was cut by 3 bases, the J end by 0 bases, with 12 bases between. The CDR3 reads CASSFDGVNSNQPQHF. CDR3 nucleotides: TGTGCCAGCAGTTTTGATGGAGTTAATAGCAATCAGCCCCAGCATTTT.

V and J are TRBV2 and TRBJ1-2; 8 bases line up with TRBD1. The ends lost 6 bases at V and 5 bases at J; junction bases unmatched: 8. From germline, CDR1 is SNHLY and CDR2 FYNNEI. The CDR3 length is 14 residues. CDR3 bases: TGTGCCAGCAGCAGGACAGGGTATTTGTATGGCTACACCTTC. Protein: CASSRTGYLYGYTF.

The chain uses TRBV21-1 and TRBJ1-2; the listed D gene, TRBD1, was not tested against the DNA. TRBV21-1 is recorded as a pseudogene. The CDR3 covers 16 residues. The CDR3 region is CASSQVRDRANYGYTF. DNA for the CDR3: TGTGCCAGCAGCCAGGTTCGGGACAGGGCTAACTATGGCTACACCTTC.

The chain is built from TRBV6-5 and TRBJ2-7; 9 positions match TRBD1. V lost 2 bases and J lost 3; bases outside the gene matches: 2. The germline V gene has CDR1 MNHEY and CDR2 SVGAGI. This CDR3 is built from 14 residues. CDR3 protein: CASSYGTGYYEQYF. In DNA, the CDR3 is TGTGCCAGCAGTTACGGGACAGGGTACTACGAGCAGTACTTC.

The table lists this clone with a few counts. The chain has TRBV6-1 and TRBJ2-2; TRBD2 matches 7 bases. There are 16 residues in the CDR3. The V gene end was trimmed by 4 bases and the J gene end by 8 bases; junction bases not matched to a gene: 13. CDR1 and CDR2 (germline): MNHNS, SASEGT. The CDR3 spells CASSGWTASGLGELFF. CDR3 sequence (DNA): TGTGCCAGCAGTGGTTGGACGGCTAGCGGTCTGGGGGAGCTGTTTTTT.

This clone turned up a few times. This sequence joins TRBV7-2 and TRBJ2-4; a weak D match, TRBD1 (7 bases). The CDR3 covers 14 residues. V was pared by 0 bases and J by 12 bases, with 15 bases between. Looked up from germline, CDR1 is SGHTA and CDR2 is FQGNSA. The CDR3 DNA follows: TGTGCCAGCAGCTTAGCGCTCCAGGGGGGACGTCAGTACTTC. Its translation: CASSLALQGGRQYF.

The V call is TRBV28, the J call TRBJ2-1, with TRBD2 as a possible D gene (6 bases). The CDR3 has 14 amino acids. Per the germline V gene, CDR1 is MDHEN and CDR2 is SYDVKM. V gave up 6 bases and J gave up 2 bases, with 11 bases separating them. The CDR3 DNA is TGTGCCAGCAGCCGTAGCGGAGCCTACAATGAGCAGTTCTTC. It specifies CASSRSGAYNEQFF. The complete variable domain, with remaining parts taken from reference TRBV28 and TRBJ2-1, reads DVKVTQSSRYLVKRTGEKVFLECVQDMDHENMFWYRQDPGLGLRLIYFSYDVKMKEKGDIPEGYSVSREKKERFSLILESASTNQTSMYLCASSRSGAYNEQFFGPGTRLTVL.

The V gene is TRBV2, the J gene TRBJ2-1, with 11 bases matching TRBD2. CDR1 and CDR2 from the germline V gene are SNHLY and FYNNEI. J lost 6 bases, V lost 6 bases, and 7 bases had no gene match. The CDR3 loop spans 15 amino acids. The CDR3 loop is CASSQTSGNFNEQFF. The CDR3 DNA reads as TGTGCCAGCAGCCAGACTAGCGGGAACTTCAATGAGCAGTTCTTC.

This clone was found a few times. This rearrangement joins TRBV2 to TRBJ1-1; TRBD1 aligns across 9 bases. CDR3 length equals 16 residues. Germline V gene data show CDR1 as SNHLY and CDR2 as FYNNEI. J was trimmed by 0 bases and V by 8 bases; bases with no gene match: 10. CDR3 sequence (DNA): TGTGCCAGCGATGGGGACCGGACAGGGGTGAACACTGAAGCTTTCTTT. Residues: CASDGDRTGVNTEAFF.

This clone was detected a few times. J is TRBJ2-3 and V is TRBV5-4; maybe TRBD2 (6 bases). Germline V gene data show CDR1 as SGHNT and CDR2 as YYREEE (reference sequence). Trimming pared 0 bases from V and 1 base from J, leaving 9 bases between. The CDR3 is made up of 15 amino acids. This CDR3 is CASSLGRDGTDTQYF. As DNA, the CDR3 is TGTGCCAGCAGCTTGGGGCGGGACGGCACAGATACGCAGTATTTT.

The chain links TRBV5-1 to TRBJ1-2; 7 bases agree with TRBD1. CDR1 is SGHRS, CDR2 YFSETQ, per germline. The CDR3 sequence is 14 residues long. With V trimmed by 3 bases and J by 3 bases, 5 bases remained unmatched. DNA of the CDR3: TGCGCCAGCAGCTCTGCTGGGACAGACTATGGCTACACCTTC. Translating gives CASSSAGTDYGYTF.

This chain connects TRBV6-6 to TRBJ2-1, with TRBD1 as a possible D gene (6 bases). Between the trimmed V and J ends, which lost 2 bases and 0 bases, there was a span of 8 bases. The CDR3 runs 15 residues. Germline CDR1 and CDR2: MNHNY and SVGAGI (reference sequence). CDR3 sequence reads: CASSYGGSSYNEQFF. For the CDR3, the DNA is TGTGCCAGCAGTTACGGGGGCAGCTCCTACAATGAGCAGTTCTTC.

The chain recombines TRBV25-1 with TRBJ1-2; D is unresolved. Germline CDR1 reads MGHDK; CDR2 reads SYGVNS. Trimming took off 4 bases at V and 8 bases at J, with 17 bases between the two ends. The CDR3 consists of 14 residues. The CDR3, as DNA: TGTGCCAGCAGTGGGCAGAATCAAAGACAAGGCTACACCTTC. Protein sequence: CASSGQNQRQGYTF.

The chain carries TRBV19 and TRBJ2-7; 9 nucleotides align to TRBD1. The trim removed 6 bases at V and 2 bases at J, leaving 5 bases unmatched. The CDR3 loop spans 14 amino acids. Per germline, CDR1 LNHDA and CDR2 SQIVND (reference sequence). The CDR3: CASSSRDRAYEQYF. CDR3 sequence (DNA): TGTGCCAGTAGCTCCCGGGACAGGGCCTACGAGCAGTACTTC.

The V gene is TRBV5-6, the J gene TRBJ2-2, with 8 bases fitting TRBD2. This CDR3 spans 17 amino acids. Unmatched junction bases numbered 11, after V lost 1 base and J lost 6 bases. Germline CDR1 and CDR2: SGHDT and YYEEEE. CDR3 amino acids: CASSLSAVAGFAGELFF. The CDR3 nucleotides read TGTGCCAGCAGCTTGAGCGCGGTAGCGGGGTTCGCCGGGGAGCTGTTTTTT.

This clone has a handful of counts. This chain uses TRBV6-1 with TRBJ2-7, with 7 bases matching TRBD2. In germline, CDR1 is MNHNS, CDR2 SASEGT. This CDR3 spans 15 amino acids. V lost 3 bases, J lost 3 bases, and 8 bases stayed unmatched. CDR3 DNA sequence: TGTGCCAGCAGTGATAACCGGCTAGCGGTCTACGAGCAGTACTTC. Translation gives CASSDNRLAVYEQYF.

This clone appeared a few times. V is TRBV5-4 and J is TRBJ2-7; 7 bases align to TRBD2. The germline gives CDR1 SGHNT, CDR2 YYREEE (reference sequence). The V gene end was trimmed by 4 bases and the J gene end by 5 bases; junction bases not matched to a gene: 15. This CDR3 comprises 16 residues. CDR3 loop: CASSPKLAGTGDEQYF. In nucleotides, the CDR3 is TGTGCCAGCAGCCCAAAGTTAGCGGGTACCGGGGACGAGCAGTACTTC.

As for this clone: This sample also contains other DNA sequences that code for the same CDR3. V gene TRBV18 combines with J gene TRBJ2-5; D gene unclear. Germline V gene sequence: CDR1 KGHSH, CDR2 LQKENI. The CDR3 covers 12 residues. The V end was cut by 2 bases, the J end by 4 bases, with 5 bases between. CDR3 nucleotide sequence: TGTGCCAGCTCACCAGGCGGAGAGACCCAGTACTTC. This sequence encodes CASSPGGETQYF.

The chain carries TRBV5-6 and TRBJ1-1; no definite D call. Germline values: CDR1 SGHDT, CDR2 YYEEEE. CDR3 size: 12 residues. With 0 bases removed from V and 5 bases from J, the gap between germline ends came to 5 bases. CDR3 nucleotides: TGTGCCAGCAGCTTGGCCGAGACTGAAGCTTTCTTT. Translation gives CASSLAETEAFF. Together with reference TRBV5-6 and TRBJ1-1, the CDR3 gives the full variable domain: DAGVTQSPTHLIKTRGQQVTLRCSPKSGHDTVSWYQQALGQGPQFIFQYYEEEERQRGNFPDRFSGHQFPNYSSELNVNALLLGDSALYLCASSLAETEAFFGQGTRLTVV.